The 2 T cell receptor beta chains below come from one sample, sequenced in a study of shared clonotypes between healthy human individuals. Measured with immunoSEQ multiplex PCR; TCRdb has only the in-frame clones, and not every one. Of 2 million to 3 million clones listed, 93% are singletons. What was sequenced was naive CD4+ T cells from PBMCs. Documented subset: CD45RA+ positively selected. These receptors all stem from a man younger than 30 in good health. Some clones in this sample may be carry-over from other donors' samples.

The J gene is TRBJ2-7, the V gene TRBV11-2, with TRBD2 identical over 11 bases. The V gene's germline CDR1 is SGHAT and CDR2 FQNNGV. The CDR3 extends over 18 amino acids. Unmatched junction bases numbered 16, after V lost 0 bases and J lost 9 bases. The CDR3 DNA follows: TGTGCCAGCAGCTTAGAACCCCCTAGCGGGAGGTCCTCATTGGGGCAGTACTTC. This gives the protein CASSLEPPSGRSSLGQYF.

Regarding this clone: The identical CDR3 is also encoded by other nucleotide sequences in the sample. CDR3 sequence (DNA): TGCGCCAGCAGCTTGGGGAGCTCTGGGGCCAACGTCCTGACTTTC. Translation: CASSLGSSGANVLTF. The chain combines TRBV5-1 with TRBJ2-6; D remains unclear. The CDR3 is 15 amino acids. Per the germline V gene, CDR1 is SGHRS and CDR2 is YFSETQ. The V end lost 0 bases, the J end lost 0 bases, and 4 bases lay between the germline ends. The entire variable domain, with the rest obtained from reference TRBV5-1 and TRBJ2-6, is as follows: KAGVTQTPRYLIKTRGQQVTLSCSPISGHRSVSWYQQTPGQGLQFLFEYFSETQRNKGNFPGRFSGRQFSNSRSEMNVSTLELGDSALYLCASSLGSSGANVLTFGAGSRLTVL.